The 5 T cell receptor beta chains given below trace back to one sample, sequenced in a study of blood T cell repertoires in COVID-19. Repertoires were generated with immunoSEQ multiplex PCR, while TCRdb's copy carries only in-frame clones and drops some. The repertoire holds about 200,000 clones, roughly 86% seen once, with under 2% in the top ten. The sequencing input was peripheral blood. Every receptor here comes from a man between 18 and 35 years old with active or convalescent COVID-19.

The V call is TRBV7-2, the J call TRBJ2-5; no clear D gene. This CDR3 is 14 amino acids long. The ends were cut back, 5 bases at V and 1 base at J, with 11 bases in the middle. CDR1 and CDR2 (germline): SGHTA, FQGNSA. The CDR3 nucleotides read TGTGCCAGCAGCCTAACAGTATTCCAAGAGACCCAGTACTTC. It specifies CASSLTVFQETQYF.

The genes are TRBV7-2 and TRBJ1-6; D possibly corresponds to TRBD1 (6 bases). Between the trimmed V and J ends, which lost 5 bases and 5 bases, there was a span of 10 bases. Germline V gene sequence: CDR1 SGHTA, CDR2 FQGNSA. This CDR3 is 14 amino acids long. The CDR3 loop is CASSLRGDNSPLHF. In DNA, the CDR3 is TGTGCCAGCAGCCTCAGGGGCGATAATTCACCCCTCCACTTT.

The CDR3 sequence: CASSLARGSYNEQFF. The CDR3, as DNA: TGTGCCAGCAGCTTAGCCAGGGGCTCCTACAATGAGCAGTTCTTC. The V call is TRBV7-2, the J call TRBJ2-1, with D possibly TRBD1 on 6 matching bases. The V end was cut by 0 bases, the J end by 0 bases, with 6 bases between. This CDR3 is 15 amino acids long. The germline CDR1 and CDR2 sequences are SGHTA and FQGNSA.

V gene TRBV7-9 combines with J gene TRBJ1-1; no definite D call. V lost 5 bases, J lost 7 bases, and 11 bases lay in between. Germline lookup yields CDR1 SEHNR and CDR2 FQNEAQ (reference sequence). This CDR3 has 12 amino acids. CDR3 sequence reads: CASSVNRVEAFF. The CDR3, as DNA: TGTGCCAGCAGCGTTAATCGAGTTGAAGCTTTCTTT.

This clone was counted a single time. The chain is built from TRBV10-3 and TRBJ1-2; D might be TRBD1 (5 bases). Germline V lookup: CDR1 ENHRY, CDR2 SYGVKD. This CDR3 spans 13 amino acids. Trimming stripped 8 bases from V and 2 bases from J, with 12 bases between. The CDR3 protein is CAISRGGNYGYTF. CDR3 in DNA: TGTGCCATCTCCCGGGGGGGAAACTATGGCTACACCTTC.